This T cell receptor (beta chain) was sequenced during a study of response to subunit inactivated influenza vaccine. Broader study findings: Only a handful of new T cells, the authors suggested, are recruited with each seasonal influenza vaccination.

This clonotype was picked up a small number of times. What it binds is unknown. One entry per CDR3 protein, called by TCRdb with MiXCR from the RT-PCR reads. The sample carries over 400,000 distinct CDR3 sequences, 10% to 15% recorded once. V was trimmed by 3 bases and J by 5 bases, leaving 14 bases between them. This CDR3 spans 15 amino acids. This specimen consisted of PBMCs from blood, obtained 40 to 50 days after vaccination. The rearrangement joins TRBV12-3 or TRBV12-4 to TRBJ2-1, with D unclear. This sequence was found in a man aged 45-65 years who received an inactivated influenza vaccine. The CDR3 DNA sequence: TGTGCCAGCAGTTTTGGTCGTCAGGCGAACAATGAGCAGTTCTTC. This translates into CASSFGRQANNEQFF.